This TCR beta chain was retrieved from a study of control samples from healthy donors and cancer patients. The protocol was immunoSEQ multiplex PCR, while the TCRdb copy is restricted to in-frame clones and leaves out a portion. This sample's clone table lists fewer than 200,000 clones. From germline, CDR1 is SNHLY and CDR2 FYNNEI. This CDR3 has 15 amino acids. V was cut by 3 bases and J by 6 bases, with 14 bases left in between. The chain employs TRBV2 and TRBJ2-2; the D gene is possibly TRBD2 (6 bases). The sequencing input was blood. This clonotype originated in a woman aged 30 to 39 in good health. The CDR3 sequence is CASSEAGRRSGELFF. The CDR3, as DNA: TGTGCCAGCAGTGAGGCAGGGAGGCGGTCCGGGGAGCTGTTTTTT.